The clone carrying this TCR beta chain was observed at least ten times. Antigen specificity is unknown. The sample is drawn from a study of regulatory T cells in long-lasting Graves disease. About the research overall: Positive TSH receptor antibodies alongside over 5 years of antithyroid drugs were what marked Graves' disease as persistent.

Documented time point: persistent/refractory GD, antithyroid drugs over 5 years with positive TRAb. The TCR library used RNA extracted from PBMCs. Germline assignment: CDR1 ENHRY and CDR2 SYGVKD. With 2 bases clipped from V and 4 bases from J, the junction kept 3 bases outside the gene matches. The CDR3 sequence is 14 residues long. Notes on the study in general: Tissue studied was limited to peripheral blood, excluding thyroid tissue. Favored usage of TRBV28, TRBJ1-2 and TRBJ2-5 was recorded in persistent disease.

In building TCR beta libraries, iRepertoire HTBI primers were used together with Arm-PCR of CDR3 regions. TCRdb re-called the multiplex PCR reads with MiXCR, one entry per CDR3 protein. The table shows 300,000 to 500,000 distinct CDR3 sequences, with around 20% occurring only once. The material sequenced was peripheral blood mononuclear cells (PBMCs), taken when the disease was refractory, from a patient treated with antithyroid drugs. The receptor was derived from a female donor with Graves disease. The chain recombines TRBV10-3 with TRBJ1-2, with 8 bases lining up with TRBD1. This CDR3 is CAISEGQGGYGYTF. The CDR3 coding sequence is TGTGCCATCAGTGAGGGACAGGGCGGCTATGGCTACACCTTC.